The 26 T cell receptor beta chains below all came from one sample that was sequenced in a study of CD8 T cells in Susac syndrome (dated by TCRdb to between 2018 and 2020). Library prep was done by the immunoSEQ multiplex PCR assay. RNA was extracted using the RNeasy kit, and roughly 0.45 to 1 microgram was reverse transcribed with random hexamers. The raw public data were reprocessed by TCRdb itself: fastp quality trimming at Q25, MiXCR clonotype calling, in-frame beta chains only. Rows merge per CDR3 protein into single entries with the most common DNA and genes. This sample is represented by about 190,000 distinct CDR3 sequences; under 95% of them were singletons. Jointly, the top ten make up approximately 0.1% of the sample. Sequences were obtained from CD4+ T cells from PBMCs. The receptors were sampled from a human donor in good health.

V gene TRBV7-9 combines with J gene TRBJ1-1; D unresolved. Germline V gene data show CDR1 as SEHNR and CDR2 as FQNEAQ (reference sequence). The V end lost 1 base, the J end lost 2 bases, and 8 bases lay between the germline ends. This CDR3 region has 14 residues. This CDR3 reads CASSLVTPNTEAFF. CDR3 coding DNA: TGTGCCAGCAGCTTAGTGACCCCTAACACTGAAGCTTTCTTT.

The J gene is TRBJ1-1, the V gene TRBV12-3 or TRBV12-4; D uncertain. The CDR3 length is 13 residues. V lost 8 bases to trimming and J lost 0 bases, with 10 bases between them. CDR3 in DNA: TGTGCCAGCGGGCTCCGGATGAACACTGAAGCTTTCTTT. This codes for CASGLRMNTEAFF.

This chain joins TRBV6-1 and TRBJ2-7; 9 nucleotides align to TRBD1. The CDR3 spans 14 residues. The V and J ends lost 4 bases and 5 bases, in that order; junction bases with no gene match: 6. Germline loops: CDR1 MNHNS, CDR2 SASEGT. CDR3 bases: TGTGCCAGCAGTGGGAGGGACAGGGCGCACGAGCAGTACGTC. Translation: CASSGRDRAHEQYV.

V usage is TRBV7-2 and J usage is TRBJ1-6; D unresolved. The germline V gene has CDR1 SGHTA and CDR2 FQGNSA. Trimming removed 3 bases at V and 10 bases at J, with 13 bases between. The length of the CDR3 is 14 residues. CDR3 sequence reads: CASSFGRLDSPLHF. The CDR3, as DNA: TGTGCCAGCAGCTTCGGAAGACTCGACTCACCCCTCCACTTT. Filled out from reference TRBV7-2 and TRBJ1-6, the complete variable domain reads GAGVSQSPSNKVTEKGKDVELRCDPISGHTALYWYRQSLGQGLEFLIYFQGNSAPDKSGLPSDRFSAERTGGSVSTLTIQRTQQEDSAVYLCASSFGRLDSPLHFGNGTRLTVT.

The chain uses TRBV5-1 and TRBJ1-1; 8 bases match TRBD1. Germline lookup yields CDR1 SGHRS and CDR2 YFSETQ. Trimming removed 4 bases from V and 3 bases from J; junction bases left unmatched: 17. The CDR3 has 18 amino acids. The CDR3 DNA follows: TGCGCCAGCAGCCTCCGCGGGACAGGTGTGAGGAGGGACACTGAAGCTTTCTTT. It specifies CASSLRGTGVRRDTEAFF.

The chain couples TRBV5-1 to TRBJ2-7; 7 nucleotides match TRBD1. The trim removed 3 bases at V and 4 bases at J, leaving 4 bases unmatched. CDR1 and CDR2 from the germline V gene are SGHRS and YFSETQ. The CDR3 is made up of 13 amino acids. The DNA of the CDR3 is TGCGCCAGCAGCTGGGACAGTTCGTACGAGCAGTACTTC. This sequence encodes CASSWDSSYEQYF.

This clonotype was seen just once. CDR3 coding DNA: TGCAGCGTGGGGGGACAGGGCTCCGGGGAAGCTTTCTTT. Translation: CSVGGQGSGEAFF. This chain joins TRBV29-1 and TRBJ1-1; 9 bases align to TRBD1. The CDR3 covers 13 residues. J gave up 8 bases and V 6 bases, and 10 bases lay outside the gene matches. The V gene's germline CDR1 is SQVTM and CDR2 ANQGSEA.

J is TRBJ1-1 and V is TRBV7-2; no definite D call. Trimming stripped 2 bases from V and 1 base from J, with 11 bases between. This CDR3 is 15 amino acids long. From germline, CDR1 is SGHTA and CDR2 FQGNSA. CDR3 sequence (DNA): TGTGCCAGCAGCTTATACACCAGCACGAACACTGAAGCTTTCTTT. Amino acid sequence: CASSLYTSTNTEAFF.

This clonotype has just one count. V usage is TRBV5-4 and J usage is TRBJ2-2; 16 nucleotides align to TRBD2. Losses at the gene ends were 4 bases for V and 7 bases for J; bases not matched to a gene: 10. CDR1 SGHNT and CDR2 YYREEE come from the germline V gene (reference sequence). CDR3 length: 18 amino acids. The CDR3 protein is CASSGGTSGGALHGELFF. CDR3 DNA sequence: TGTGCCAGCAGCGGCGGGACTAGCGGGGGGGCCCTTCACGGGGAGCTGTTTTTT.

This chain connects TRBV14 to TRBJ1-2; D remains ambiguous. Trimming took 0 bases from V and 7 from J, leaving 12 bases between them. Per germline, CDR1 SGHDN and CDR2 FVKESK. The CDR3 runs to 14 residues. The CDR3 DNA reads TGTGCCAGCAGCCAAGATTTAACTCGTGGTGGCTACACCTTC. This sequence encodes CASSQDLTRGGYTF. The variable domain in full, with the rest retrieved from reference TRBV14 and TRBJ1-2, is EAGVTQFPSHSVIEKGQTVTLRCDPISGHDNLYWYRRVMGKEIKFLLHFVKESKQDESGMPNNRFLAERTGGTYSTLKVQPAELEDSGVYFCASSQDLTRGGYTFGSGTRLTVV.

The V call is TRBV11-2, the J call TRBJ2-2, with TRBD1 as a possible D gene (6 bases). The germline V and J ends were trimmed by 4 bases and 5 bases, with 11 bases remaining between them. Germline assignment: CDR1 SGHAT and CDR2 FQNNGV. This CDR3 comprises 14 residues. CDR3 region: CASSSLQGTGELFF. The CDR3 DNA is TGTGCCAGCAGCTCGTTACAGGGTACCGGGGAGCTGTTTTTT. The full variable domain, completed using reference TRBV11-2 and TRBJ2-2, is EAGVAQSPRYKIIEKRQSVAFWCNPISGHATLYWYQQILGQGPKLLIQFQNNGVVDDSQLPKDRFSAERLKGVDSTLKIQPAKLEDSAVYLCASSSLQGTGELFFGEGSRLTVL.

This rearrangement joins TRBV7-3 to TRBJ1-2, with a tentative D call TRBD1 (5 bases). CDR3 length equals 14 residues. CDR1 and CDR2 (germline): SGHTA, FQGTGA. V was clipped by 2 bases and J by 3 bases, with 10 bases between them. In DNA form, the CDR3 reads TGTGCCAGCAGCTTAGGGGGGGGAGACTATGGCTACACCTTC. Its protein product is CASSLGGGDYGYTF.

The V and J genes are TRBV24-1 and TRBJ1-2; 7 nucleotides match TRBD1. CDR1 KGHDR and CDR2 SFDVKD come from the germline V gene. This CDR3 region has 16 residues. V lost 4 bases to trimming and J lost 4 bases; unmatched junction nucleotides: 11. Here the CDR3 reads CATSEGFHRGGYGYTF. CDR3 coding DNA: TGTGCCACCAGTGAGGGATTCCACAGGGGAGGCTATGGCTACACCTTC.

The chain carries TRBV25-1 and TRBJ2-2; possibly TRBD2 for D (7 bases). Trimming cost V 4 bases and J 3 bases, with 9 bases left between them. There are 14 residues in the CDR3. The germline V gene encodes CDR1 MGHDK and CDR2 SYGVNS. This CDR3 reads CASSGGGHTGELFF. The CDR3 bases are TGTGCCAGCAGTGGGGGGGGCCACACCGGGGAGCTGTTTTTT. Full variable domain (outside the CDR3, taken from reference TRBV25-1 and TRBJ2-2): EADIYQTPRYLVIGTGKKITLECSQTMGHDKMYWYQQDPGMELHLIHYSYGVNSTEKGDLSSESTVSRIRTEHFPLTLESARPSHTSQYLCASSGGGHTGELFFGEGSRLTVL.

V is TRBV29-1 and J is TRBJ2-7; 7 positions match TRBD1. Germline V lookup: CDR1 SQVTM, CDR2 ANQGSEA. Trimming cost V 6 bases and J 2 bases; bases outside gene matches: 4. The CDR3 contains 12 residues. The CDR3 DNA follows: TGCAGCGTCTCAGGGGGAACCTACGAGCAGTACTTC. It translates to CSVSGGTYEQYF.

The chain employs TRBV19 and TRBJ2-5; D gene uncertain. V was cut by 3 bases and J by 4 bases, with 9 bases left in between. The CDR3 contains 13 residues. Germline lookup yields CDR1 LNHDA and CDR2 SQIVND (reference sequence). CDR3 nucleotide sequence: TGTGCCAGTAGTATCGGCTGGGGAGAGACCCAGTACTTC. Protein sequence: CASSIGWGETQYF.

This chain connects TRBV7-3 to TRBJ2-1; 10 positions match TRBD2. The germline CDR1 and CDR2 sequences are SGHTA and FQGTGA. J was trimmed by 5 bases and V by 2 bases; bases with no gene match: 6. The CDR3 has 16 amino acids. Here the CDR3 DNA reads TGTGCCAGCAGCTTAGGATTAGCGGGGGGCCACAATGAGCAGTTCTTC. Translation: CASSLGLAGGHNEQFF.

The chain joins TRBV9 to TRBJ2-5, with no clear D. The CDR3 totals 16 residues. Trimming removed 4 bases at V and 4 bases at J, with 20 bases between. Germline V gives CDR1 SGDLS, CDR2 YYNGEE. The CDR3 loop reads CASSSFGAVGRETQYF. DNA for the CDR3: TGTGCCAGCAGCTCCTTCGGCGCCGTAGGAAGAGAGACCCAGTACTTC.

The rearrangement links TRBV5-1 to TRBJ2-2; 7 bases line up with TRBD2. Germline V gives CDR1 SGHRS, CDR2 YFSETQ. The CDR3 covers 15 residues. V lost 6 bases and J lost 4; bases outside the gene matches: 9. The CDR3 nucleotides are TGCGCCAGCACCCAAGCGGGGAGACCCACCGGGGAGCTGTTTTTT. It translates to CASTQAGRPTGELFF. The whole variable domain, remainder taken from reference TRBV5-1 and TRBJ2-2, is KAGVTQTPRYLIKTRGQQVTLSCSPISGHRSVSWYQQTPGQGLQFLFEYFSETQRNKGNFPGRFSGRQFSNSRSEMNVSTLELGDSALYLCASTQAGRPTGELFFGEGSRLTVL.

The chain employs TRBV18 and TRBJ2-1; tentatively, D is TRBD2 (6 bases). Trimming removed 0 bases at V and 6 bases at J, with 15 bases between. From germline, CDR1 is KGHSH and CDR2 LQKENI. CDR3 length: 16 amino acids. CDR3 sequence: CASSPPGLPGINEQFF. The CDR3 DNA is TGTGCCAGCTCACCACCGGGACTCCCGGGTATCAATGAGCAGTTCTTC.

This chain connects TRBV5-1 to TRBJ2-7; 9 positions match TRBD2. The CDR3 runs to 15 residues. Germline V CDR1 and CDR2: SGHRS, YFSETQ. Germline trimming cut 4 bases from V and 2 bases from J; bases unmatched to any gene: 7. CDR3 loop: CASSRGRGGAYEQYF. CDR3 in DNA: TGCGCCAGCAGCCGCGGGCGGGGGGGGGCCTACGAGCAGTACTTC.

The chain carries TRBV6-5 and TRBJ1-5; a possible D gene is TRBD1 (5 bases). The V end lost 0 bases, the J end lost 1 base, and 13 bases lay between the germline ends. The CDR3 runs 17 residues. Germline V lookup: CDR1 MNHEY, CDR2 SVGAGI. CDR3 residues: CASSYSISGHSNQPQHF. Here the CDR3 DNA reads TGTGCCAGCAGTTACTCGATATCAGGACACAGCAATCAGCCCCAGCATTTT.

The CDR3 loop reads CASSVGEDRGTPYEQYF. The CDR3 DNA reads TGTGCCAGCAGCGTGGGGGAGGATCGGGGGACCCCCTACGAGCAGTACTTC. The chain links TRBV9 to TRBJ2-7, with D perhaps TRBD2 (6 bases). This CDR3 is 17 amino acids long. Between the trimmed V and J ends, which lost 2 bases and 2 bases, there was a span of 20 bases. From germline, CDR1 is SGDLS and CDR2 YYNGEE.

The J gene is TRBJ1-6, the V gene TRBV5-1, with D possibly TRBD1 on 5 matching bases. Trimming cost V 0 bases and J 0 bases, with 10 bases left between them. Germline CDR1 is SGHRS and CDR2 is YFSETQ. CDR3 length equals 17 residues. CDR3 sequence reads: CASSLDEGSSYNSPLHF. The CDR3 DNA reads TGCGCCAGCAGCTTGGATGAGGGGAGCTCCTATAATTCACCCCTCCACTTT.

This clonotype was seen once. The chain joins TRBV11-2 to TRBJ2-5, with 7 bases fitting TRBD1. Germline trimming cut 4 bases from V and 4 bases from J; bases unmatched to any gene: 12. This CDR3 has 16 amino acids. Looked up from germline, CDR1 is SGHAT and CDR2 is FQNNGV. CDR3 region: CASSSTPGQRRETQYF. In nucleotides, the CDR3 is TGTGCCAGCAGCTCTACCCCGGGACAGCGGAGAGAGACCCAGTACTTC.

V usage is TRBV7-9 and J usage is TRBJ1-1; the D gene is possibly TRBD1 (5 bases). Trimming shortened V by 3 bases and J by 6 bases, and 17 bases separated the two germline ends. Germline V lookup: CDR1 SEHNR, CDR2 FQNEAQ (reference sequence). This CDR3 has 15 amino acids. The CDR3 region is CASSLRAGRDPEAFF. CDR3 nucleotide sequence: TGTGCCAGCAGCTTGAGGGCTGGGAGGGACCCTGAAGCTTTCTTT.